A single sample gave rise to the 32 T cell receptor beta chains below, sequenced in a study of T-cell reconstitution after alpha-beta-depleted transplantation in children. Preparation of the TCRbeta library used unique molecular identifiers. TCRdb reprocessed the PCR reads with MiXCR, giving one entry per CDR3 protein. The sample lists 500,000 or so distinct CDR3 sequences; around a third were seen once. Sequences were derived from PBMCs from the stem cell graft donor, sampled from the stem cell graft. These receptors came from a human donor who donated a stem cell graft to a child with aplastic anemia.

This clonotype appeared a few times. The V gene is TRBV7-6, the J gene TRBJ2-3; 12 bases align to TRBD2. CDR3 length: 16 residues. CDR1 and CDR2 from the germline V gene are SGHVS and FNYEAQ. J lost 2 bases, V lost 5 bases, and 5 bases had no gene match. CDR3 in amino acids: CASSQLAGGLTDTQYF. The DNA of the CDR3 is TGTGCCAGCAGCCAACTAGCGGGAGGACTCACAGATACGCAGTATTTT.

The rearrangement joins TRBV4-1 to TRBJ2-5; D unresolved. V was shortened by 0 bases and J by 5 bases, with 16 bases between the two germline ends. The germline V gene has CDR1 MGHRA and CDR2 YSYEKL. This CDR3 has 16 residues. CDR3 DNA sequence: TGCGCCAGCAGCCAAGATCTTTGGGAATTCGGGGAGACCCAGTACTTC. The encoded protein is CASSQDLWEFGETQYF.

The rearrangement links TRBV12-3 or TRBV12-4 to TRBJ2-1, with D perhaps being TRBD1 or TRBD2 (5 bases each). V lost 2 bases, J lost 2 bases, and 19 bases lay in between. This CDR3 contains 18 residues. CDR3 sequence (DNA): TGTGCCAGCAGTTTAAAGTCTAGTCGGGACCAGACCTACAATGAGCAGTTCTTC. Its translation: CASSLKSSRDQTYNEQFF.

There are a few counts of this clonotype. This chain links TRBV12-3 or TRBV12-4 with TRBJ2-3; D is undetermined. V lost 3 bases to trimming and J lost 6 bases, with 16 bases between them. This CDR3 comprises 15 residues. CDR3 loop: CASSFGGRPMDTQYF. The CDR3 DNA reads as TGTGCCAGCAGTTTCGGTGGCAGACCTATGGATACGCAGTATTTT.

The rearrangement joins TRBV28 to TRBJ1-5; possible D gene TRBD1, 6 bases. This CDR3 has 13 residues. The germline CDR1 and CDR2 sequences are MDHEN and SYDVKM. Trimming left V 7 bases short and J 6 bases short, with 13 bases between. The CDR3 sequence: CASTITGIQPQHF. The CDR3 DNA follows: TGTGCCAGCACCATCACAGGGATTCAGCCCCAGCATTTT.

The rearrangement joins TRBV5-6 to TRBJ1-5; D is uncertain. Germline V gene lookup returns CDR1 SGHDT and CDR2 YYEEEE. This CDR3 region has 13 residues. Trimming left V 0 bases short and J 10 bases short, with 11 bases between. The CDR3 is CASSLGGVSPQHF. In DNA, the CDR3 is TGTGCCAGCAGCTTGGGTGGGGTATCACCCCAGCATTTT.

This clonotype was counted between two and nine times. CDR3 amino acids: CASSLRGTSTDTQYF. CDR3 DNA sequence: TGCGCCAGCAGCTTGAGAGGAACTAGCACAGATACGCAGTATTTT. The chain couples TRBV5-1 to TRBJ2-3; D call uncertain. Trimming took 1 base from V and 0 from J, leaving 9 bases between them. In germline, CDR1 is SGHRS, CDR2 YFSETQ. This CDR3 region has 15 residues.

This clonotype occurred a few times. This rearrangement joins TRBV29-1 to TRBJ1-5; 7 nucleotides align to TRBD1. CDR1 is SQVTM, CDR2 ANQGSEA, per germline. The length of the CDR3 is 15 residues. V lost 4 bases and J lost 0; bases outside the gene matches: 6. This CDR3 reads CSVAAGGYSNQPQHF. The CDR3 coding sequence is TGCAGCGTTGCGGCAGGGGGTTATAGCAATCAGCCCCAGCATTTT.

The sample holds a few counts of this clonotype. The chain has TRBV12-3 or TRBV12-4 and TRBJ2-7; D might be TRBD1 or TRBD2, each matching 6 bases. Deletions cut 5 bases from V and 7 bases from J, with 15 bases between. The CDR3 totals 13 residues. The CDR3 DNA follows: TGTGCCAGCAGTGCCCAGAGGGGGGTAGAGCAGTACTTC. Its protein product is CASSAQRGVEQYF.

This clonotype was detected only a few times. The chain's CDR3 is CASAKDRDYEQYV. Here the CDR3 DNA reads TGTGCCAGCGCTAAGGACAGGGACTACGAGCAGTACGTC. The chain is built from TRBV27 and TRBJ2-7, with 8 nucleotides matching TRBD1. Losses at the gene ends were 8 bases for V and 3 bases for J; bases not matched to a gene: 6. This CDR3 has 13 residues. Per the germline V gene, CDR1 is MNHEY and CDR2 is SMNVEV (reference sequence).

This chain joins TRBV20-1 and TRBJ2-3; 10 nucleotides align to TRBD2. V lost 7 bases and J lost 3; bases outside the gene matches: 4. This CDR3 is built from 13 residues. Per germline, CDR1 DFQATT and CDR2 SNEGSKA (reference sequence). CDR3 in amino acids: CSVVAGGTDTQYF. In DNA form, the CDR3 reads TGCAGTGTAGTAGCGGGAGGAACAGATACGCAGTATTTT.

This chain connects TRBV20-1 to TRBJ1-2; 7 bases fit TRBD1. CDR1 DFQATT and CDR2 SNEGSKA come from the germline V gene (reference sequence). This CDR3 comprises 15 residues. Losses at the gene ends were 8 bases for V and 2 bases for J; bases not matched to a gene: 14. In nucleotides, the CDR3 is TGCAGTCTTAGAGGGGGCGCTCGTGCCAACTATGGCTACACCTTC. Its translation: CSLRGGARANYGYTF.

This clonotype has a handful of counts. V gene TRBV7-9 combines with J gene TRBJ2-7; no definite D call. This CDR3 spans 12 amino acids. Germline V gene sequence: CDR1 SEHNR, CDR2 FQNEAQ (reference sequence). Trimming shortened V by 5 bases and J by 5 bases, and 10 bases separated the two germline ends. In nucleotides, the CDR3 is TGTGCCAGCAGCAGAAGAAGGGACGAGCAGTACTTC. Its translation: CASSRRRDEQYF.

This rearrangement joins TRBV20-1 to TRBJ2-1; D uncertain. V lost 8 bases and J lost 0, with 20 bases in between. The CDR3 has 16 amino acids. Germline CDR1 is DFQATT and CDR2 is SNEGSKA (reference sequence). CDR3 sequence: CSIRRPGQSSYNEQFF. Here the CDR3 DNA reads TGCAGTATAAGAAGACCCGGGCAGAGCTCCTACAATGAGCAGTTCTTC.

This clonotype was found a few times. The V call is TRBV27, the J call TRBJ1-5; D is unresolved. Looked up from germline, CDR1 is MNHEY and CDR2 is SMNVEV (reference sequence). The ends were cut back, 3 bases at V and 6 bases at J, with 15 bases in the middle. The CDR3 contains 15 residues. CDR3 amino acids: CASSLRYKIGQPQHF. The CDR3, as DNA: TGTGCCAGCAGTTTGAGATATAAGATCGGTCAGCCCCAGCATTTT.

V is TRBV7-3 and J is TRBJ2-7, with 10 bases identical to TRBD1. The CDR3 runs 14 residues. Germline V CDR1 and CDR2: SGHTA, FQGTGA. After removal of 2 bases from V and 6 bases from J, the junction contained 4 bases not matched to a gene. Written as DNA, the CDR3 is TGTGCCAGCAGCTTAGGGGGGACAGGGGCCGAGCAGTACTTC. Translated, it gives CASSLGGTGAEQYF.

This chain uses TRBV28 with TRBJ1-1, with D perhaps matching TRBD1 (5 bases). The CDR3 is 13 residues long. Trimming cost V 3 bases and J 4 bases, with 9 bases left between them. CDR1 is MDHEN, CDR2 SYDVKM, per germline. The CDR3 is CASSFRGATEAFF. The DNA for the CDR3 is TGTGCCAGCAGTTTTAGGGGAGCCACTGAAGCTTTCTTT.

This chain joins TRBV27 and TRBJ1-5; D remains unclear. The CDR3 runs 13 residues. Trimming removed 11 bases from V and 3 bases from J, with 14 bases in between. CDR1 is MNHEY, CDR2 SMNVEV, per germline (reference sequence). In DNA, the CDR3 is TGTGCCTCCCGCCCGCAGTACAATCAGCCCCAGCATTTT. As protein: CASRPQYNQPQHF.

This chain connects TRBV19 to TRBJ1-2, with 7 bases aligning to TRBD1. This CDR3 is 12 amino acids long. Germline CDR1 and CDR2: LNHDA and SQIVND (reference sequence). V lost 7 bases and J lost 7; bases outside the gene matches: 6. The CDR3 DNA sequence: TGTGCCAGTAAAAGGGGGCTAGGTGGCTACACCTTC. Protein product: CASKRGLGGYTF.

The rearrangement uses TRBV7-8 and TRBJ2-7; no firm D call. With 5 bases removed from V and 7 bases from J, the gap between germline ends came to 15 bases. The CDR3 spans 13 residues. CDR1 SGHVS and CDR2 FQNEAQ come from the germline V gene. The CDR3 nucleotides are TGTGCCAGCAGCAGCACCATAATAAGTGAGCAGTACGTC. Its protein is CASSSTIISEQYV.

V is TRBV5-5 and J is TRBJ1-1; TRBD1 is a possible D gene (6 bases). Germline values: CDR1 SGHKS, CDR2 YYEKEE (reference sequence). V dropped 0 bases and J dropped 1 base, with 10 bases sitting between them. CDR3 length: 15 amino acids. CDR3 DNA: TGTGCCAGCAGCTTGGCAGGGGCTCGGAACACTGAAGCTTTCTTT. Amino acids: CASSLAGARNTEAFF. The complete variable domain, with remaining parts taken from reference TRBV5-5 and TRBJ1-1, reads DAGVTQSPTHLIKTRGQQVTLRCSPISGHKSVSWYQQVLGQGPQFIFQYYEKEERGRGNFPDRFSARQFPNYSSELNVNALLLGDSALYLCASSLAGARNTEAFFGQGTRLTVV.

The rearrangement links TRBV29-1 to TRBJ2-1; D could derive from TRBD1 or TRBD2 (5 bases each). The V gene lost 5 bases and the J gene lost 1 base, with 12 bases spanning the gap. The CDR3 totals 14 residues. The germline CDR1 and CDR2 sequences are SQVTM and ANQGSEA. The chain's CDR3 is CSVSTGTSYNEQFF. CDR3 nucleotide sequence: TGCAGCGTTTCAACCGGGACGTCCTACAATGAGCAGTTCTTC.

The chain couples TRBV7-6 to TRBJ2-5; D tentatively fits TRBD1 or TRBD2 (5 bases each). Trimming took 1 base from V and 4 from J, leaving 19 bases between them. This CDR3 has 17 amino acids. From germline, CDR1 is SGHVS and CDR2 FNYEAQ. The CDR3 reads CASSLGGGVGSSETQYF. CDR3 nucleotides: TGTGCCAGCAGCTTAGGGGGCGGTGTGGGGAGCTCAGAGACCCAGTACTTC.

The chain combines TRBV20-1 with TRBJ2-1; 11 bases fit TRBD2. Trimming at V came to 2 bases and at J to 4 bases, leaving 13 bases not matched to a gene. Germline V gene data show CDR1 as DFQATT and CDR2 as SNEGSKA (reference sequence). The CDR3 has 18 residues. The CDR3 region has the DNA TGCAGTGCTAGATTAGATAGCGGGAGGGCCTTTGGGTACAATGAGCAGTTCTTC. It yields the protein CSARLDSGRAFGYNEQFF.

The V and J genes are TRBV19 and TRBJ2-7; D is unresolved. In germline, CDR1 is LNHDA, CDR2 SQIVND (reference sequence). The CDR3 is 13 residues long. Deletions cut 3 bases from V and 7 bases from J, with 13 bases between. The chain's CDR3 is CASSISGGSEQYV. The CDR3 DNA reads as TGTGCCAGTAGTATCTCGGGCGGAAGTGAGCAGTACGTC.

J is TRBJ2-3 and V is TRBV12-3 or TRBV12-4; D remains unclear. V was cut by 3 bases and J by 1 base, with 14 bases left in between. The CDR3 spans 16 residues. The CDR3 bases are TGTGCCAGCAGTTTGTCCGGAGTTAGCCGCACAGATACGCAGTATTTT. It encodes CASSLSGVSRTDTQYF.

The chain couples TRBV15 to TRBJ2-2, with 11 bases matching TRBD2. The CDR3 sequence is 18 residues long. Per germline, CDR1 LNHNV and CDR2 YYDKDF (reference sequence). The ends lost 0 bases at V and 7 bases at J; junction bases unmatched: 10. The CDR3 nucleotides are TGTGCCACCAGCAGAGACGGACTAGCGGGCAGAAAGGGCGGGGAGCTGTTTTTT. Its protein is CATSRDGLAGRKGGELFF.

V usage is TRBV28 and J usage is TRBJ2-4, with 7 bases that match TRBD1. V dropped 6 bases and J dropped 6; count of bases not matched to a gene: 11. This CDR3 spans 15 amino acids. Germline V gene sequence: CDR1 MDHEN, CDR2 SYDVKM. The CDR3: CASSLNTGASNIQYF. The CDR3 region has the DNA TGTGCCAGCAGCCTTAATACAGGGGCTTCAAACATTCAGTACTTC. The full variable domain, completed using reference TRBV28 and TRBJ2-4, is DVKVTQSSRYLVKRTGEKVFLECVQDMDHENMFWYRQDPGLGLRLIYFSYDVKMKEKGDIPEGYSVSREKKERFSLILESASTNQTSMYLCASSLNTGASNIQYFGAGTRLSVL.

This clonotype occurred a few times. The chain combines TRBV29-1 with TRBJ1-4, with D maybe TRBD1 (5 bases). The CDR3 contains 19 residues. Germline CDR1 is SQVTM and CDR2 is ANQGSEA. V lost 1 base and J lost 8, with 29 bases in between. This CDR3 reads CSVEVGQGPPSREKEKLFF. The CDR3 DNA follows: TGCAGCGTTGAAGTGGGGCAGGGACCTCCTTCCCGCGAAAAAGAAAAACTGTTTTTT.

This clonotype was picked up a small number of times. The genes are TRBV20-1 and TRBJ2-1, with D maybe TRBD2 (5 bases). The CDR3 contains 14 residues. Germline CDR1 reads DFQATT; CDR2 reads SNEGSKA (reference sequence). V was cut by 5 bases and J by 1 base, with 12 bases left in between. CDR3 region: CSAWNRDSYNEQFF. CDR3 nucleotides: TGCAGTGCTTGGAACCGGGATTCCTACAATGAGCAGTTCTTC.

This clonotype was seen a single time. The chain joins TRBV6-2 or TRBV6-3 to TRBJ1-1; maybe TRBD1 (5 bases). Deletions cut 6 bases from V and 0 bases from J, with 11 bases between. CDR3 size: 14 residues. Germline assignment: CDR1 MNHEY and CDR2 SVGEGT. The CDR3 bases are TGTGCCAGCAGGAGACAGAATTTGAACACTGAAGCTTTCTTT. The encoded protein is CASRRQNLNTEAFF.

This sequence joins TRBV5-1 and TRBJ1-2; TRBD1 matches 10 bases. With V trimmed by 0 bases and J by 4 bases, 3 bases remained unmatched. CDR1 and CDR2 (germline): SGHRS, YFSETQ. This CDR3 comprises 15 residues. CDR3 residues: CASSLGGTGAYGYTF. CDR3 nucleotide sequence: TGCGCCAGCAGCTTGGGTGGGACAGGGGCCTATGGCTACACCTTC.